The rows below give T cell receptor beta chains drawn from one sample of a study of T cells after yellow fever vaccination. From the 5' RACE reads, TCRdb called clonotypes with MiXCR, one entry per CDR3 protein. The sample consists of approximately 330,000 distinct CDR3 sequences, about an eighth of them appearing once. Sequences were derived from CD4+ T cells sorted from PBMCs, sampled 15 days after the yellow fever booster vaccination. Every receptor here comes from a man between 18 and 29 years old who received the YFV17D yellow fever vaccine. Each CDR3 is given with its conserved first and last residue. A D gene is named only where the DNA matches it firmly. Where a row states a size, it is once, few, many or the class of an expanded clone; other rows omit it.

DNA | CDR3 | size | V | D | J
TGTGCCAGCAGTTACGACAGGGCGAACAAACTGTTTTTT | CASSYDRANKLFF | NA | TRBV6-5 | TRBD1 | TRBJ1-4
TGTGCCAGTAGTACCTTAAGACAAGAGACCCAGTACTTC | CASSTLRQETQYF | few | TRBV19 | NA | TRBJ2-5
TGCAGTGCTATACAGGGCTACAATGAGCAGTTCTTC | CSAIQGYNEQFF | NA | TRBV20-1 | NA | TRBJ2-1
TGTGCCAGCTCACCGGTCCTGATGGGACCTAGGAACACTGAAGCTTTCTTT | CASSPVLMGPRNTEAFF | NA | TRBV18 | NA | TRBJ1-1
TGCAGCGTTGGATCCGGCAATCAGCCCCAGCATTTT | CSVGSGNQPQHF | NA | TRBV29-1 | NA | TRBJ1-5
TGTGCCATCAGTGATAGGGGGGGGTCCAACAATGAGCAGTTCTTC | CAISDRGGSNNEQFF | NA | TRBV10-3 | NA | TRBJ2-1
TGTGCCAGCACCCGCGGAGTGGCGTCACCCCTCCACTTT | CASTRGVASPLHF | few | TRBV28 | NA | TRBJ1-6
TGTGCCAGCAGGGGGGGGGAAGGAGTAGAGACCCAGTACTTC | CASRGGEGVETQYF | few | TRBV12-3/TRBV12-4 | TRBD2 | TRBJ2-5
TGTGCCAGCAGCCGGGACAGGGGGTTCTCTGGGGCCAACGTCCTGACTTTC | CASSRDRGFSGANVLTF | few | TRBV27 | TRBD1 | TRBJ2-6
TGTGCCAGCAGCTCGAACATCGGGAGGTCCTACGAGCAGTACTTC | CASSSNIGRSYEQYF | NA | TRBV7-2 | TRBD2 | TRBJ2-7
TGTGCCAGCACCCGGACAGGGGGCAATGAGCAGTTCTTC | CASTRTGGNEQFF | few | TRBV25-1 | TRBD1 | TRBJ2-1
TGTGCCAGCCGGAGGGGGGATCAAGAGACCCAGTACTTC | CASRRGDQETQYF | NA | TRBV7-2 | NA | TRBJ2-5
TGTGCCAGCGGGAACACCGGGGAGCTGTTTTTT | CASGNTGELFF | few | TRBV6-2/TRBV6-3 | NA | TRBJ2-2
TGTGCCACAACTCTCGGGGCCCAAGAGACCCAGTACTTC | CATTLGAQETQYF | NA | TRBV5-6 | NA | TRBJ2-5
TGTGCCAGCGGCGCTGACAGGGTACGGGAAAAACTGTTTTTT | CASGADRVREKLFF | many | TRBV2 | TRBD1 | TRBJ1-4
TGTGCCAGCCGACAGGGGATCCGCTACGAGCAGTACTTC | CASRQGIRYEQYF | NA | TRBV28 | TRBD1 | TRBJ2-7
TGTGCCAGCAGTTTAGGGGGTTCCTTCGACTACGAGCAGTACTTC | CASSLGGSFDYEQYF | NA | TRBV12-3/TRBV12-4 | NA | TRBJ2-7
TGTGCCAGCAGCGACGTACTAGCGGGGGGCCCGTCCTACAATGAGCAGTTCTTC | CASSDVLAGGPSYNEQFF | few | TRBV7-9 | TRBD2 | TRBJ2-1
TGCAGGGCCAGACAGGTTTCTAGTACAGATACGCAGTATTTT | CRARQVSSTDTQYF | few | TRBV20-1 | NA | TRBJ2-3
TGTGCCAGCAGCGGCCCGGCCAACGTCCTGACTTTC | CASSGPANVLTF | few | TRBV12-3/TRBV12-4 | NA | TRBJ2-6
TGTGCCAGTAGTCTCTCCCCGGGACAGGGGAATCAGCCCCAGCATTTT | CASSLSPGQGNQPQHF | NA | TRBV19 | TRBD1 | TRBJ1-5
TGTGCCATCCGGGGCTACGGGGGTGGTGGAAACACCTTATATTTT | CAIRGYGGGGNTLYF | NA | TRBV10-3 | NA | TRBJ1-3
TGTGCCAGCAGTTACTCGATATATATGGGCTCGGACAGTGGTTCACCCCTCCACTTT | CASSYSIYMGSDSGSPLHF | few | TRBV6-5 | NA | TRBJ1-6
TGTGCCAGCAGCCCTCGACCGTGGAATGAGCAGTTCTTC | CASSPRPWNEQFF | NA | TRBV7-3 | NA | TRBJ2-1